These T cell receptor beta chains were read from a single sample in a study of OX40 agonist ivuxolimab in advanced cancers. The data were produced by immunoSEQ multiplex PCR, yet TCRdb's version contains in-frame clones alone and is incomplete. The table includes about 87,000 clones, around four fifths detected once. The input for sequencing was CD4+ or CD8+ T cells sorted from blood, taken in a trial of the OX40 agonist ivuxolimab. These receptors all come from an adult with an advanced solid tumor such as melanoma, head and neck, liver or kidney cancer. Both conserved end residues are part of each CDR3. A D gene is named only where the DNA matches it firmly. Size is stated for part of the rows, as once, few or many counts, or as a class when the clone is expanded.

d_gene: TRBD1; j_gene: TRBJ1-5; abundance: NA; v_gene: TRBV7-2; CDR3aa: CASSPRQGGDQPQHF; CDR3nt: TGTGCCAGCAGCCCCCGACAGGGGGGTGATCAGCCCCAGCATTTT
d_gene: NA; j_gene: TRBJ2-5; abundance: NA; v_gene: TRBV5-1; CDR3aa: CASSAGETQYF; CDR3nt: TGCGCCAGCAGCGCCGGAGAGACCCAGTACTTC
d_gene: NA; j_gene: TRBJ1-5; abundance: NA; v_gene: TRBV28; CDR3aa: CASSIGGVGSNQPQHF; CDR3nt: TGTGCCAGCAGTATCGGAGGGGTAGGTAGCAATCAGCCCCAGCATTTT
d_gene: TRBD2; j_gene: TRBJ2-5; abundance: NA; v_gene: TRBV6-6; CDR3aa: CASRLAGAPYQETQYF; CDR3nt: TGTGCCAGCCGGCTAGCGGGGGCCCCGTACCAAGAGACCCAGTACTTC
d_gene: NA; j_gene: TRBJ2-1; abundance: NA; v_gene: TRBV5-1; CDR3aa: CASRSQGNEQFF; CDR3nt: TGCGCCAGCAGATCCCAGGGAAATGAGCAGTTCTTC
d_gene: NA; j_gene: TRBJ2-6; abundance: NA; v_gene: TRBV4-1; CDR3aa: CASSHLLDVGANVLTF; CDR3nt: TGCGCCAGCAGCCACTTGCTAGATGTTGGGGCCAACGTCCTGACTTTC
d_gene: TRBD1; j_gene: TRBJ2-5; abundance: NA; v_gene: TRBV9; CDR3aa: CASSPLWTGGQETQYF; CDR3nt: TGTGCCAGCAGCCCCCTTTGGACAGGGGGTCAAGAGACCCAGTACTTC
d_gene: TRBD1; j_gene: TRBJ2-7; abundance: NA; v_gene: TRBV5-4; CDR3aa: CASSRGQGAYEQYF; CDR3nt: TGTGCCAGCAGCCGGGGACAGGGAGCCTACGAGCAGTACTTC
d_gene: NA; j_gene: TRBJ2-3; abundance: once; v_gene: TRBV6-6; CDR3aa: CASSLDSSTDTQYF; CDR3nt: TGTGCCAGCAGTCTGGACTCTAGCACAGATACGCAGTATTTT
d_gene: TRBD2; j_gene: TRBJ2-1; abundance: once; v_gene: TRBV2; CDR3aa: CASSEALRGLWYNEQFF; CDR3nt: TGTGCCAGCAGTGAAGCGCTTAGGGGACTATGGTACAATGAGCAGTTCTTC
d_gene: TRBD1; j_gene: TRBJ2-1; abundance: NA; v_gene: TRBV2; CDR3aa: CASSPDRAKGNEQFF; CDR3nt: TGTGCCAGCAGTCCGGACAGGGCGAAGGGCAATGAGCAGTTCTTC
d_gene: NA; j_gene: TRBJ2-3; abundance: NA; v_gene: TRBV6-1; CDR3aa: CASSEGGAGTDTQYF; CDR3nt: TGTGCCAGCAGTGAGGGTGGGGCAGGCACAGATACGCAGTATTTT
d_gene: NA; j_gene: TRBJ2-7; abundance: NA; v_gene: TRBV6-6; CDR3aa: CASSYSPGANEQYF; CDR3nt: TGTGCCAGCAGTTACTCGCCGGGGGCAAACGAGCAGTACTTC
d_gene: NA; j_gene: TRBJ2-3; abundance: once; v_gene: TRBV30; CDR3aa: CAWSSLAGGFTDTQYF; CDR3nt: TGTGCCTGGAGCTCGTTGGCAGGGGGGTTCACAGATACGCAGTATTTT
d_gene: TRBD2; j_gene: TRBJ2-3; abundance: NA; v_gene: TRBV18; CDR3aa: CASSPPSGGENTDTQYF; CDR3nt: TGTGCCAGCTCACCGCCTAGCGGGGGGGAGAACACAGATACGCAGTATTTT
d_gene: TRBD1; j_gene: TRBJ1-2; abundance: NA; v_gene: TRBV19; CDR3aa: CASSIDRGNYGYTF; CDR3nt: TGTGCCAGTAGTATCGACAGGGGTAACTATGGCTACACCTTC
d_gene: NA; j_gene: TRBJ1-5; abundance: NA; v_gene: TRBV5-8; CDR3aa: CASSWNQPQHF; CDR3nt: TGTGCCAGCAGCTGGAATCAGCCCCAGCATTTT
d_gene: NA; j_gene: TRBJ2-7; abundance: few; v_gene: TRBV7-8; CDR3aa: CASSRTTGSGEQYF; CDR3nt: TGTGCCAGCAGCCGAACTACAGGGTCTGGCGAGCAGTACTTC
d_gene: TRBD1; j_gene: TRBJ1-4; abundance: NA; v_gene: TRBV29-1; CDR3aa: CSVVRTGDEKLFF; CDR3nt: TGCAGCGTTGTCCGGACAGGGGATGAAAAACTGTTTTTT
d_gene: NA; j_gene: TRBJ2-7; abundance: NA; v_gene: TRBV30; CDR3aa: CAWGLQGGEQYF; CDR3nt: TGTGCCTGGGGGTTGCAGGGGGGCGAGCAGTACTTC
d_gene: NA; j_gene: TRBJ1-2; abundance: NA; v_gene: TRBV19; CDR3aa: CASSIRSNYGYTF; CDR3nt: TGTGCCAGTAGTATACGGTCAAACTATGGCTACACCTTC
d_gene: NA; j_gene: TRBJ1-2; abundance: NA; v_gene: TRBV5-8; CDR3aa: CAASDRSYGYTF; CDR3nt: TGTGCCGCCTCGGACAGATCCTATGGCTACACCTTC
d_gene: NA; j_gene: TRBJ1-6; abundance: few; v_gene: TRBV6-5; CDR3aa: CASNPGGNSPLHF; CDR3nt: TGTGCCAGCAACCCCGGGGGGAATTCACCCCTCCACTTT
d_gene: NA; j_gene: TRBJ2-3; abundance: NA; v_gene: TRBV7-9; CDR3aa: CASSLTDTQYF; CDR3nt: TGTGCCAGCAGCTTAACTGATACGCAGTATTTT
d_gene: TRBD1; j_gene: TRBJ1-2; abundance: NA; v_gene: TRBV18; CDR3aa: CASSPSTGTYGYTF; CDR3nt: TGTGCCAGCTCACCTTCGACAGGGACCTATGGCTACACCTTC
d_gene: NA; j_gene: TRBJ2-7; abundance: medium-sized; v_gene: TRBV7-3; CDR3aa: CASSLQGGEQYF; CDR3nt: TGTGCCAGCAGCTTACAGGGGGGCGAGCAGTACTTC
d_gene: TRBD2; j_gene: TRBJ2-7; abundance: NA; v_gene: TRBV6-4; CDR3aa: CASSPGGALAYEQYF; CDR3nt: TGTGCCAGCAGCCCCGGGGGGGCGTTGGCCTACGAGCAGTACTTC
d_gene: TRBD2; j_gene: TRBJ2-7; abundance: once; v_gene: TRBV7-3; CDR3aa: CASSLTGGFDEQYF; CDR3nt: TGTGCCAGCAGCTTAACCGGGGGGTTCGACGAGCAGTACTTC